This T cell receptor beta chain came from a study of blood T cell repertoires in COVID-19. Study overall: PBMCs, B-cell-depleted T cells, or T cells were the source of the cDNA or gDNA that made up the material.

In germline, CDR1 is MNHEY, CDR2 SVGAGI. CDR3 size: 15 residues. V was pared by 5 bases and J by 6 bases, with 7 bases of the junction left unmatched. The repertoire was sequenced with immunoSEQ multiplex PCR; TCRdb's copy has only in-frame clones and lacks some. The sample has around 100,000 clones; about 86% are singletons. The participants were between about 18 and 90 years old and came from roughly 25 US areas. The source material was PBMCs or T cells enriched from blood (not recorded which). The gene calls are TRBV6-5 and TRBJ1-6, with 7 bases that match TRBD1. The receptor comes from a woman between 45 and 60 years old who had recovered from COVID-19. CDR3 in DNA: TGTGCCAGCAGTATTACGGACAGGCCTAATTCACCCCTCCACTTT. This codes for CASSITDRPNSPLHF.